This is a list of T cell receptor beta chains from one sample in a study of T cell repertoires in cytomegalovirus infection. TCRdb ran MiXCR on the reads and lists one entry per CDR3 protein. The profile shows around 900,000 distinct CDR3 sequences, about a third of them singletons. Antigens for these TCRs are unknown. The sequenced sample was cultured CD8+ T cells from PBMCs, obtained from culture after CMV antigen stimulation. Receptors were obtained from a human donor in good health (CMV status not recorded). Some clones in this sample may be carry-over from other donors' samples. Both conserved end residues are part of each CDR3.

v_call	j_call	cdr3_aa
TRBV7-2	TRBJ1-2	CASSLWPYGYTF
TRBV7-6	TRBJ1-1	CASSSSHGFNTEAFF
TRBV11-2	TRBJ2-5	CASSLLRVETQYF
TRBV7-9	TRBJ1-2	CASSLGRTGINFGYTF
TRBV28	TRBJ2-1	CASSLGTSVTDEQFF
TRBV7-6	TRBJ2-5	CASSWTVTQETQYF
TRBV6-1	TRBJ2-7	CASKFRTGGEQYF
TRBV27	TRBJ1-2	CASSHRGWDGYTF
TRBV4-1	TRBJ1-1	CASSQETGPAFLNTEAFF
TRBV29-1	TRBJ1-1	CSVAGQDRNTEAFF
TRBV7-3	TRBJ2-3	CASSTTGGSGHRTETQYF
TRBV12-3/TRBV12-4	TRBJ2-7	CASSFPLIDGAYEQYF
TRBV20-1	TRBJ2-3	CSTETIRTSGGASVGTDTQYF
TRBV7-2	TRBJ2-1	CASSLVARGFNEQFF
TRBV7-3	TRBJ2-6	CASSPKSSGANVLTF
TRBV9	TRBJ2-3	CASSVSKRRDSTDTQYF
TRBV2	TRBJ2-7	CASSGTGVFYEQYF
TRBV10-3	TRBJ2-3	CAISPTSGGADTQYF
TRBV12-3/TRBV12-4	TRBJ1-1	CASSQSAATEAFF
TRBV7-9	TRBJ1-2	CASSSPTAGTAYGYTF
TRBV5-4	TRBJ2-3	CASSLRTSGGAGDTQYF
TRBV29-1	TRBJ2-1	CSVDAPQGGGRNEQFF
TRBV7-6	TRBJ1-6	CASGGSAGQNSPLHF
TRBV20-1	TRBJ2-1	CSARDLRGRAMEQFF
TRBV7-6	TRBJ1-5	CANSLESSQPQHF
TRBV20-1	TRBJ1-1	CSAPREDTEAFF
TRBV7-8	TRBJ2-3	CASSLFVGTSTDTQYF
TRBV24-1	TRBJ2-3	CATSDPLLAGHTDTQYF
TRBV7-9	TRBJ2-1	CASSHRSYNEQFF
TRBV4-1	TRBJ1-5	CASSQGLELSNQPQHF
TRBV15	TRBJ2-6	CATSRETGTGEAGANVLTF
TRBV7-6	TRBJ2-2	CASSPSPGELFF
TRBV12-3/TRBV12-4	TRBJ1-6	CASSLNGVVSPLHF
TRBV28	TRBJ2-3	CASSLYILAGGSTDTQYF